Sequencing of this T cell receptor (beta chain) was carried out in a study of cytomegalovirus exposure and HLA in healthy donors. Details on this clone: Its antigen remains unknown.

Study-level results: CMV antigen specificity of three CMV-associated chains was confirmed in vitro. Many donors shared some public TCRs, even though most TCR sequences were rare.

The table came from immunoSEQ multiplex PCR; TCRdb's copy has only in-frame clones and leaves some out. The table has 250,000 to 400,000 clones, around 90% seen once; the top ten hold around 0.96%. Germline V gene data show CDR1 as SGHRS and CDR2 as YFSETQ. This CDR3 spans 15 amino acids. V gave up 4 bases and J gave up 6 bases, with 17 bases separating them. The rearrangement uses TRBV5-1 and TRBJ1-3, with D perhaps TRBD1 (5 bases). The sequence came from a man aged 25-45 years in good health and CMV-seronegative. The specimen sequenced was PBMCs. The CDR3 DNA sequence: TGCGCCAGCAGCCTCGGGGGGACGTGGGAAAACACCATATATTTT. Encoded protein: CASSLGGTWENTIYF.